These 4 T cell receptor beta chains originate from one sample sequenced in a study of blood T cell repertoires in COVID-19. The data were produced by immunoSEQ multiplex PCR, yet TCRdb's version contains in-frame clones alone and is incomplete. The sample shows about 190,000 clones, about 88% of them seen only once. Sequenced material: peripheral blood. The receptors were sampled from a woman between 40 and 55 years old who had recovered from COVID-19.

CDR3 in DNA: TGTGCCAGCCGGGACTACAATGAGCAGTTCTTC. Translating it yields CASRDYNEQFF. V gene TRBV2 combines with J gene TRBJ2-1, with D possibly TRBD2 on 5 matching bases. CDR3 length: 11 amino acids. Trimming took off 8 bases at V and 3 bases at J, with 5 bases between the two ends. Per germline, CDR1 SNHLY and CDR2 FYNNEI.

The chain uses TRBV19 and TRBJ1-1, with a weak D call TRBD1 (5 bases). CDR1 LNHDA and CDR2 SQIVND come from the germline V gene (reference sequence). This CDR3 is built from 14 residues. The V end was cut by 3 bases, the J end by 7 bases, with 15 bases between. The CDR3 bases are TGTGCCAGTAGTATCGGGGACTACACAGTTGAAGCTTTCTTT. It encodes CASSIGDYTVEAFF.

The gene calls are TRBV30 and TRBJ1-1; perhaps TRBD1 as D (6 bases). The V gene's germline CDR1 is GTSNPN and CDR2 SVGIG (reference sequence). The CDR3 totals 12 residues. V was clipped by 6 bases and J by 3 bases, with 11 bases between them. CDR3 protein: CACHGQYTEAFF. CDR3 bases: TGTGCCTGCCACGGACAGTACACTGAAGCTTTCTTT.

The genes are TRBV6-1 and TRBJ2-5, with TRBD2 identical over 8 bases. This CDR3 has 18 amino acids. V gave up 0 bases and J gave up 7 bases; unmatched junction bases: 16. The germline gives CDR1 MNHNS, CDR2 SASEGT. The CDR3 is CASSEALLLAATGGTQYF. CDR3 nucleotide sequence: TGTGCCAGCAGTGAAGCGCTTCTACTAGCGGCGACCGGGGGGACCCAGTACTTC.